The 28 T cell receptor beta chains reported below all come from one sample, sequenced in a study of blood T cell repertoires in COVID-19. Data came from immunoSEQ multiplex PCR; TCRdb stores just in-frame clones and leaves some out. The table records nearly 250,000 clones, about 83% of them present only once. The source material was peripheral blood. The receptors shown here come from a woman aged 80 or over with COVID-19, enrolled during active disease.

This chain joins TRBV24-1 and TRBJ2-1; 9 positions agree with TRBD1. Germline CDR1 is KGHDR and CDR2 is SFDVKD. V trimming: 9 bases; J trimming: 1 base; junction bases outside the gene matches: 3. CDR3 length: 14 residues. CDR3 residues: CATSGTGSYNEQFF. The CDR3 DNA sequence: TGTGCCACCTCCGGGACAGGGTCCTACAATGAGCAGTTCTTC.

J is TRBJ1-6 and V is TRBV7-9; D not certain. The V gene's germline CDR1 is SEHNR and CDR2 FQNEAQ (reference sequence). Trimming removed 0 bases from V and 9 bases from J, with 3 bases in between. The length of the CDR3 is 12 residues. The CDR3 here is CASSLAGSPLHF. The CDR3 DNA follows: TGTGCCAGCAGCTTAGCCGGTTCACCCCTCCACTTT.

A few counts support this clone. J is TRBJ1-5 and V is TRBV27, with D possibly matching TRBD1 (5 bases). CDR3 size: 15 residues. Germline-derived CDR1 and CDR2 are MNHEY and SMNVEV (reference sequence). Deletions cut 6 bases from V and 0 bases from J, with 12 bases between. In DNA, the CDR3 is TGTGCCAGCAGACCCAGGGTATATAGCAATCAGCCCCAGCATTTT. Amino acid sequence: CASRPRVYSNQPQHF.

The V call is TRBV18, the J call TRBJ1-3; perhaps TRBD1 as D (5 bases). Germline CDR1 KGHSH, CDR2 LQKENI. V dropped 3 bases and J dropped 0 bases, with 15 bases sitting between them. The CDR3 spans 17 residues. The CDR3 coding sequence is TGTGCCAGCTCACCGGTTTCCGGGGGGGTCTCTGGAAACACCATATATTTT. It specifies CASSPVSGGVSGNTIYF. The full variable domain, in which reference TRBV18 and TRBJ1-3 provide the parts outside the CDR3, is NAGVMQNPRHLVRRRGQEARLRCSPMKGHSHVYWYRQLPEEGLKFMVYLQKENIIDESGMPKERFSAEFPKEGPSILRIQQVVRGDSAAYFCASSPVSGGVSGNTIYFGEGSWLTVV.

The chain has TRBV25-1 and TRBJ1-6; 7 bases are a match to TRBD1. This CDR3 is built from 15 residues. Germline V CDR1 and CDR2: MGHDK, SYGVNS. V gave up 4 bases and J gave up 7 bases; unmatched junction bases: 7. DNA of the CDR3: TGTGCCAGCAGTGCCCCATCAGGGGGAAATTCACCCCTCCACTTT. Translated: CASSAPSGGNSPLHF.

The V and J genes are TRBV30 and TRBJ1-5; 7 positions agree with TRBD1. The trim removed 0 bases at V and 4 bases at J, leaving 9 bases unmatched. This CDR3 is built from 16 residues. The germline V gene encodes CDR1 GTSNPN and CDR2 SVGIG (reference sequence). The CDR3 loop is CAWSVLGGGENQPQHF. Written as DNA, the CDR3 is TGTGCCTGGAGTGTACTTGGAGGGGGCGAGAATCAGCCCCAGCATTTT. Full variable domain (outside the CDR3, taken from reference TRBV30 and TRBJ1-5): SQTIHQWPATLVQPVGSPLSLECTVEGTSNPNLYWYRQAAGRGLQLLFYSVGIGQISSEVPQNLSASRPQDRQFILSSKKLLLSDSGFYLCAWSVLGGGENQPQHFGDGTRLSIL.

This chain connects TRBV7-9 to TRBJ2-3; 8 positions match TRBD1. The CDR3 has 16 amino acids. The germline CDR1 and CDR2 sequences are SEHNR and FQNEAQ (reference sequence). The V gene end was trimmed by 5 bases and the J gene end by 3 bases; junction bases not matched to a gene: 10. In nucleotides, the CDR3 is TGTGCCAGCAGCCCAGACAGGGGAGGTGGTACAGATACGCAGTATTTT. It yields the protein CASSPDRGGGTDTQYF.

The chain combines TRBV3-1 (or the pseudogene TRBV3-2) with TRBJ1-1; the match to TRBD1 covers 11 bases. The CDR3 runs to 14 residues. With 5 bases clipped from V and 2 bases from J, the junction kept 1 base outside the gene matches. Germline CDR1 and CDR2: LGHDT and YNNKEL (reference sequence). CDR3 coding DNA: TGTGCCAGCAGCGGACAGGGGGCTAACACTGAAGCTTTCTTT. Translation: CASSGQGANTEAFF.

CDR3 in amino acids: CASGTPGGNEKLFF. The CDR3 DNA is TGTGCCTCTGGTACCCCCGGGGGTAATGAAAAACTGTTTTTT. This chain uses TRBV7-9 with TRBJ1-4, with D maybe TRBD1 (5 bases). In germline, CDR1 is SEHNR, CDR2 FQNEAQ (reference sequence). CDR3 length: 14 amino acids. V was shortened by 11 bases and J by 4 bases, with 17 bases between the two germline ends. Full variable domain (rest looked up from reference TRBV7-9 and TRBJ1-4): DTGVSQNPRHKITKRGQNVTFRCDPISEHNRLYWYRQTLGQGPEFLTYFQNEAQLEKSRLLSDRFSAERPKGSFSTLEIQRTEQGDSAMYLCASGTPGGNEKLFFGSGTQLSVL.

A single count supports this clone. This sequence joins TRBV5-1 and TRBJ2-2, with no clear D. This CDR3 has 17 amino acids. Germline CDR1 reads SGHRS; CDR2 reads YFSETQ. Deletions cut 2 bases from V and 4 bases from J, with 18 bases between. The CDR3 DNA reads TGCGCCAGCAGCTTTATCTCAGACTCCCGAGGCACCGGGGAGCTGTTTTTT. Translation: CASSFISDSRGTGELFF.

The V and J genes are TRBV7-2 and TRBJ1-2, with unresolved D. The germline CDR1 and CDR2 sequences are SGHTA and FQGNSA. CDR3 length: 15 amino acids. Trimming removed 1 base at V and 2 bases at J, with 11 bases between. The CDR3 is CASSLVQVNNYGYTF. CDR3 in DNA: TGTGCCAGCAGCTTAGTGCAGGTCAACAACTATGGCTACACCTTC.

The chain links TRBV28 to TRBJ1-6; tentatively, D is TRBD1 (5 bases). CDR1 and CDR2 (germline): MDHEN, SYDVKM. Trimming removed 6 bases at V and 7 bases at J, with 25 bases between. This CDR3 contains 18 residues. CDR3 residues: CASRRRGAQGFGNSPLHF. In nucleotides, the CDR3 is TGTGCCAGCAGGCGCCGTGGGGCCCAGGGCTTTGGGAATTCACCCCTCCACTTT.

This chain joins TRBV6-1 and TRBJ1-5; D may be TRBD1 (6 bases). V was pared by 0 bases and J by 2 bases, with 8 bases between. The CDR3 sequence is 15 residues long. Germline CDR1 is MNHNS and CDR2 is SASEGT. This CDR3 is CASSEARQGNQPQHF. Here the CDR3 DNA reads TGTGCCAGCAGTGAAGCTAGACAGGGCAATCAGCCCCAGCATTTT.

This clone was detected a few times. The chain links TRBV10-3 to TRBJ1-5; D remains ambiguous. The CDR3 has 16 residues. Trimming removed 0 bases from V and 1 base from J, with 10 bases in between. Germline CDR1 reads ENHRY; CDR2 reads SYGVKD. The CDR3 region is CAISESDSLSNQPQHF. CDR3 in DNA: TGTGCCATCAGTGAGTCCGATAGTCTAAGCAATCAGCCCCAGCATTTT.

The chain couples TRBV7-6 to TRBJ2-1; 10 positions match TRBD2. The CDR3 loop spans 16 amino acids. V shed 4 bases, J shed 5 bases, and the junction held 8 bases outside the gene matches. In germline, CDR1 is SGHVS, CDR2 FNYEAQ. The CDR3 DNA reads as TGTGCCAGCAGCTCAAAAGCGGGGGGGGCCCACAATGAGCAGTTCTTC. It encodes CASSSKAGGAHNEQFF.

The chain links TRBV9 to TRBJ1-1, with 8 bases that match TRBD1. The CDR3 consists of 15 residues. Germline V CDR1 and CDR2: SGDLS, YYNGEE. The junction had 9 bases not matched to a gene; V was cut back by 4 bases and J by 4 bases. Here the CDR3 DNA reads TGTGCCAGCAGCCCCACAGGGGGGGGAGGCACTGAAGCTTTCTTT. It codes for CASSPTGGGGTEAFF.

The chain uses TRBV7-8 and TRBJ1-2; 7 bases match TRBD1. This CDR3 region has 15 residues. Unmatched junction bases numbered 8, after V lost 5 bases and J lost 2 bases. Germline CDR1 reads SGHVS; CDR2 reads FQNEAQ. The CDR3 region is CASSPRDSGNYGYTF. In DNA form, the CDR3 reads TGTGCCAGCAGCCCTAGGGACAGTGGGAACTATGGCTACACCTTC.

The chain carries TRBV5-1 and TRBJ2-2, with no clear D. This CDR3 spans 14 amino acids. CDR1 and CDR2 (germline): SGHRS, YFSETQ. Trimming pared 6 bases from V and 5 bases from J, leaving 14 bases between. CDR3 DNA: TGCGCCAGCACTGGGCAGGCCGGAACCGGGGAGCTGTTTTTT. Its translation is CASTGQAGTGELFF.

The V call is TRBV21-1, the J call TRBJ1-2; the table gives TRBD1 as D, unverified against the DNA. TRBV21-1 is given as a pseudogene. The CDR3 has 17 residues. The DNA for the CDR3 is TGTGCCAGCAGCAGTTACCCCCCCCAGCAGGCCTACTATGGCTACACCTTC. Amino acids: CASSSYPPQQAYYGYTF.

The chain links TRBV7-8 to TRBJ1-5, with D unclear. Germline CDR1 reads SGHVS; CDR2 reads FQNEAQ. There are 14 residues in the CDR3. The V and J ends lost 2 bases and 3 bases respectively, with 8 bases between them. The CDR3 coding sequence is TGTGCCAGCAGCTTAACTGACTTCAATCAGCCCCAGCATTTT. Protein sequence: CASSLTDFNQPQHF.

The rearrangement links TRBV5-1 to TRBJ2-2, with D perhaps matching TRBD2 (6 bases). The CDR3 runs to 15 residues. The ends were cut back, 3 bases at V and 4 bases at J, with 13 bases in the middle. Germline V lookup: CDR1 SGHRS, CDR2 YFSETQ. CDR3 sequence: CASSSDSGSTGELFF. The DNA for the CDR3 is TGCGCCAGCAGCTCGGATAGCGGTAGCACCGGGGAGCTGTTTTTT.

In DNA form, the CDR3 reads TGTGCCAGCAGTTACGATAGGGGGCTTTCACCCCTCCACTTT. This codes for CASSYDRGLSPLHF. V and J are TRBV6-6 and TRBJ1-6; 7 nucleotides align to TRBD1. The CDR3 is made up of 14 amino acids. CDR1 and CDR2 (germline): MNHNY, SVGAGI (reference sequence). Trimming at V came to 2 bases and at J to 9 bases, leaving 4 bases not matched to a gene.

The chain is built from TRBV7-8 and TRBJ1-5; 11 positions match TRBD1. This CDR3 is 16 amino acids long. V dropped 0 bases and J dropped 6; count of bases not matched to a gene: 4. Per germline, CDR1 SGHVS and CDR2 FQNEAQ. This chain's CDR3 is CASSLAGTGGIQPQHF. CDR3 coding DNA: TGTGCCAGCAGCTTAGCCGGGACAGGGGGAATTCAGCCCCAGCATTTT.

V gene TRBV30 combines with J gene TRBJ1-5; 10 bases align to TRBD1. CDR1 and CDR2 (germline): GTSNPN, SVGIG (reference sequence). The CDR3 has 15 residues. V lost 3 bases and J lost 5; bases outside the gene matches: 7. The CDR3 is CAWSAGQGGHQPQHF. DNA for the CDR3: TGTGCCTGGAGCGCAGGACAGGGGGGACATCAGCCCCAGCATTTT. The complete variable domain, with remaining parts taken from reference TRBV30 and TRBJ1-5, reads SQTIHQWPATLVQPVGSPLSLECTVEGTSNPNLYWYRQAAGRGLQLLFYSVGIGQISSEVPQNLSASRPQDRQFILSSKKLLLSDSGFYLCAWSAGQGGHQPQHFGDGTRLSIL.

This clone was detected once. This chain connects TRBV15 to TRBJ2-2; 11 nucleotides agree with TRBD2. Per germline, CDR1 LNHNV and CDR2 YYDKDF (reference sequence). The CDR3 sequence is 19 residues long. V lost 1 base and J lost 0; bases outside the gene matches: 7. The CDR3 bases are TGTGCCACCAGCAGAGCTCTTGGACTAGCGGGTACGAACACCGGGGAGCTGTTTTTT. Translated: CATSRALGLAGTNTGELFF. Based on the CDR3 plus reference TRBV15 and TRBJ2-2, the full variable domain is DAMVIQNPRYQVTQFGKPVTLSCSQTLNHNVMYWYQQKSSQAPKLLFHYYDKDFNNEADTPDNFQSRRPNTSFCFLDIRSPGLGDTAMYLCATSRALGLAGTNTGELFFGEGSRLTVL.

The V call is TRBV7-2, the J call TRBJ1-3; a possible D gene is TRBD1 (6 bases). Germline CDR1 SGHTA, CDR2 FQGNSA. V lost 1 base to trimming and J lost 9 bases, with 7 bases between them. The CDR3 spans 12 residues. CDR3: CASSLDRATIYF. CDR3 DNA sequence: TGTGCCAGCAGCTTAGACAGGGCCACCATATATTTT.

The V and J genes are TRBV5-1 and TRBJ2-1; 7 bases fit TRBD1. Trimming cost V 4 bases and J 0 bases; bases outside gene matches: 10. In germline, CDR1 is SGHRS, CDR2 YFSETQ. The CDR3 is 17 residues long. CDR3 residues: CASSAGGSLGSYNEQFF. The CDR3 bases are TGCGCCAGCAGCGCAGGGGGTTCCCTGGGCTCCTACAATGAGCAGTTCTTC.

Points on this clone: Since a much larger clone is just one base distant, this may be a read error. The same CDR3 can be traced to other DNA sequences in this sample. The gene calls are TRBV12-3 or TRBV12-4 and TRBJ1-1; possibly TRBD1 for D (6 bases). The CDR3 sequence is 13 residues long. V gave up 5 bases and J gave up 1 base, with 8 bases separating them. The CDR3 DNA reads TGTGCCAGCAGTCTACAGGGGAACACTGAAGCTTTCTTT. This gives the protein CASSLQGNTEAFF.